This TCR beta chain stems from a study of blood T cell repertoires in COVID-19. Study information: Samples taken during acute and convalescent COVID-19 were collected in the United States, Italy and Spain. Sample material is recorded as cDNA or gDNA derived from T cells, B-cell-depleted T cells, or PBMCs.

Study processing details: Nucleated cell number was recorded as an estimate derived from reference gene primer amplification. Produced via immunoSEQ multiplex PCR; TCRdb's table is partial and in-frame only. V and J calls and clone size come straight from that table; D and trimming were deduced from the DNA. The table includes about 61,000 clones, more than 70% detected once. The count of this clone is one. The CDR3 consists of 15 residues. Looked up from germline, CDR1 is SGHAT and CDR2 is FQDESV (reference sequence). V was shortened by 4 bases and J by 5 bases, with 17 bases between the two germline ends.

The sample was peripheral blood. The rearrangement uses TRBV11-1 and TRBJ2-5, with D possibly being TRBD1 (6 bases). The clonotype originates from a woman aged 45-65 years with active or convalescent COVID-19. CDR3 residues: CASSSAGTTVETQYF. The CDR3 nucleotides are TGTGCCAGCAGCTCAGCCGGGACAACGGTTGAGACCCAGTACTTC.